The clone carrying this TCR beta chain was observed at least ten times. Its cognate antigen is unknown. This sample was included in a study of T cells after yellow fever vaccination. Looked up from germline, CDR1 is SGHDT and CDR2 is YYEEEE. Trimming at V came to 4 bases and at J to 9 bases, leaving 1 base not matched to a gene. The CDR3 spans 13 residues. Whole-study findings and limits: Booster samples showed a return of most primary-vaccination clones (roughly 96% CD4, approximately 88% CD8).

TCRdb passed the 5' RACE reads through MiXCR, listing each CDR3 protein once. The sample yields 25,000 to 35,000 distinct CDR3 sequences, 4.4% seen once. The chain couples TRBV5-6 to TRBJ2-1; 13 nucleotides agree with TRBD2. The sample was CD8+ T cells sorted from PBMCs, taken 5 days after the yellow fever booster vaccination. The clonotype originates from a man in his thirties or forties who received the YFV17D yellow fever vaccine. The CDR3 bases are TGTGCCAGCAGCGGGACTAGCGGGACTGAGCAGTTCTTC. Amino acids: CASSGTSGTEQFF.